The 15 T cell receptor beta chains reported below all come from one sample, sequenced in a study of beta chain features in type 1 diabetes. Expressed TCRB transcripts were sequenced because the isolated RNA had all been reverse transcribed beforehand. Only in-frame clones appear in the TCRdb table, and some are missing; sequencing was by immunoSEQ multiplex PCR. The sample includes about 250,000 clones, about 11% of them seen just once. Their recognized antigens are unknown. Whole-study results and caveats: Significant though moderate, a shortening of TCRB CDR3s appeared in all four CD4+ subsets of Type 1 diabetes patients.

The sequencing input was naive CD4+ T cells from blood. Every receptor here comes from a man aged 25-45 years with type 1 diabetes.

V gene TRBV30 combines with J gene TRBJ1-1; 7 bases are a match to TRBD1. The CDR3 consists of 12 residues. Looked up from germline, CDR1 is GTSNPN and CDR2 is SVGIG (reference sequence). CDR3 DNA sequence: TGTGCGGGATCGGTAGGGGGCATTGAAGCTTTCTTT. Translating it yields CAGSVGGIEAFF.

This clone was counted only a few times. The chain has TRBV7-2 and TRBJ2-5; D remains ambiguous. The CDR3 runs 13 residues. Germline CDR1 and CDR2: SGHTA and FQGNSA. Trimming removed 3 bases at V and 1 base at J, with 6 bases between. Here the CDR3 reads CASSFRVQETQYF. The DNA of the CDR3 is TGTGCCAGCAGCTTCCGGGTCCAAGAGACCCAGTACTTC.

The genes are TRBV30 and TRBJ1-6, with TRBD1 as a possible D gene (6 bases). From germline, CDR1 is GTSNPN and CDR2 SVGIG (reference sequence). The CDR3 totals 15 residues. V was cut by 3 bases and J by 9 bases, with 18 bases left in between. The CDR3 reads CAWRTGQGGGSPLHF. CDR3 coding DNA: TGTGCCTGGAGGACGGGTCAGGGAGGGGGTTCACCCCTCCACTTT.

This clone was counted between two and nine times. The chain carries TRBV11-2 and TRBJ2-1; D possibly corresponds to TRBD2 (6 bases). Germline V gene data show CDR1 as SGHAT and CDR2 as FQNNGV. Trimming took off 5 bases at V and 14 bases at J, with 16 bases between the two ends. This CDR3 is built from 12 residues. In DNA form, the CDR3 reads TGTGCCAGCAGCCAGACTAGAATCGCCAAGTTCTTC. Translating it yields CASSQTRIAKFF.

This clone was seen only a few times. The rearrangement uses TRBV5-1 and TRBJ2-3; 11 nucleotides align to TRBD1. The CDR3 loop spans 18 amino acids. Germline CDR1 SGHRS, CDR2 YFSETQ. V lost 6 bases, J lost 4 bases, and 16 bases stayed unmatched. The CDR3 reads CASKNQAPDRGQSDTQYF. CDR3 nucleotide sequence: TGCGCCAGCAAAAATCAGGCCCCGGACAGGGGGCAATCAGATACGCAGTATTTT. Filled out from reference TRBV5-1 and TRBJ2-3, the complete variable domain reads KAGVTQTPRYLIKTRGQQVTLSCSPISGHRSVSWYQQTPGQGLQFLFEYFSETQRNKGNFPGRFSGRQFSNSRSEMNVSTLELGDSALYLCASKNQAPDRGQSDTQYFGPGTRLTVL.

This clone has only a few counts. The chain combines TRBV7-2 with TRBJ2-1; the D gene is possibly TRBD1 (5 bases). Germline-derived CDR1 and CDR2 are SGHTA and FQGNSA. The CDR3 consists of 13 residues. V was trimmed by 1 base and J by 9 bases, leaving 10 bases between them. CDR3 residues: CASSLEGAGEQFF. In nucleotides, the CDR3 is TGTGCCAGCAGCTTAGAAGGGGCCGGTGAGCAGTTCTTC.

This clone has just a few counts. The V and J genes are TRBV19 and TRBJ2-6; TRBD1 aligns across 7 bases. Per germline, CDR1 LNHDA and CDR2 SQIVND (reference sequence). Unmatched junction bases numbered 12, after V lost 10 bases and J lost 0 bases. The CDR3 extends over 17 amino acids. CDR3 in amino acids: CATVRQGRPSGANVLTF. In DNA form, the CDR3 reads TGTGCCACCGTTCGACAGGGTCGACCCTCTGGGGCCAACGTCCTGACTTTC.

Only a few counts were recorded for this clone. J is TRBJ1-4 and V is TRBV29-1, with TRBD1 identical over 7 bases. V was clipped by 6 bases and J by 5 bases; unmatched bases: 6. The CDR3 has 13 amino acids. Germline loops: CDR1 SQVTM, CDR2 ANQGSEA. CDR3 coding DNA: TGCAGCGTAGAGGAGGGGGCGAATGAAAAACTGTTTTTT. Translation gives CSVEEGANEKLFF.

The rearrangement links TRBV30 to TRBJ1-1; no firm D call. Germline V gene lookup returns CDR1 GTSNPN and CDR2 SVGIG (reference sequence). The V end was cut by 4 bases, the J end by 2 bases, with 5 bases between. This CDR3 has 11 amino acids. The CDR3 DNA sequence: TGTGCCTGGATTGGCAACACTGAAGCTTTCTTT. This codes for CAWIGNTEAFF.

The J gene is TRBJ2-5, the V gene TRBV25-1; D call uncertain. CDR3 length: 16 amino acids. V lost 3 bases, J lost 2 bases, and 16 bases lay in between. Germline V gene lookup returns CDR1 MGHDK and CDR2 SYGVNS. The CDR3 DNA reads as TGTGCCAGCAGTGAGGCGTTCCAGGTTAAACAAGAGACCCAGTACTTC. It is translated as CASSEAFQVKQETQYF.

The chain uses TRBV19 and TRBJ1-5; a possible D gene is TRBD1 (6 bases). Germline V gene data show CDR1 as LNHDA and CDR2 as SQIVND (reference sequence). The CDR3 is 14 residues long. The V end lost 7 bases, the J end lost 3 bases, and 13 bases lay between the germline ends. The CDR3 DNA is TGTGCCAGTAACCTAGGACAGAACAATCAGCCCCAGCATTTT. It specifies CASNLGQNNQPQHF. The variable domain in full, with the rest retrieved from reference TRBV19 and TRBJ1-5, is DGGITQSPKYLFRKEGQNVTLSCEQNLNHDAMYWYRQDPGQGLRLIYYSQIVNDFQKGDIAEGYSVSREKKESFPLTVTSAQKNPTAFYLCASNLGQNNQPQHFGDGTRLSIL.

This clone was observed a handful of times. The chain joins TRBV28 to TRBJ2-7; 8 nucleotides agree with TRBD2. Germline loops: CDR1 MDHEN, CDR2 SYDVKM. The CDR3 has 14 amino acids. V gave up 6 bases and J gave up 2 bases; unmatched junction bases: 6. The CDR3 reads CASSPAGGAYEQYF. CDR3 bases: TGTGCCAGCAGCCCCGCCGGGGGGGCCTACGAGCAGTACTTC.

V and J are TRBV2 and TRBJ2-7; TRBD1 matches 9 bases. The CDR3 consists of 13 residues. Losses at the gene ends were 8 bases for V and 3 bases for J; bases not matched to a gene: 5. The germline V gene has CDR1 SNHLY and CDR2 FYNNEI. The CDR3 DNA reads TGTGCCAGCGGCCGACAGGGGGGCTACGAGCAGTACTTC. This codes for CASGRQGGYEQYF.

In its sample, this clone was seen a few times. The V and J genes are TRBV7-2 and TRBJ1-1; unclear D gene. Looked up from germline, CDR1 is SGHTA and CDR2 is FQGNSA. This CDR3 has 14 residues. V was cut by 5 bases and J by 1 base, with 11 bases left in between. As DNA, the CDR3 is TGTGCCAGCAGCGCCACTTTGAGGAACACTGAAGCTTTCTTT. This encodes CASSATLRNTEAFF.

This clone was detected only a few times. J is TRBJ2-5 and V is TRBV27; 10 positions agree with TRBD2. The CDR3 runs 19 residues. V shed 5 bases and J 1 base; nucleotides not matched to a gene: 16. The germline CDR1 and CDR2 sequences are MNHEY and SMNVEV (reference sequence). In DNA form, the CDR3 reads TGTGCCAGCAGTCCCTTAAGACTAGCGGGTCCTCTGGGCCAAGAGACCCAGTACTTC. Translating it yields CASSPLRLAGPLGQETQYF.